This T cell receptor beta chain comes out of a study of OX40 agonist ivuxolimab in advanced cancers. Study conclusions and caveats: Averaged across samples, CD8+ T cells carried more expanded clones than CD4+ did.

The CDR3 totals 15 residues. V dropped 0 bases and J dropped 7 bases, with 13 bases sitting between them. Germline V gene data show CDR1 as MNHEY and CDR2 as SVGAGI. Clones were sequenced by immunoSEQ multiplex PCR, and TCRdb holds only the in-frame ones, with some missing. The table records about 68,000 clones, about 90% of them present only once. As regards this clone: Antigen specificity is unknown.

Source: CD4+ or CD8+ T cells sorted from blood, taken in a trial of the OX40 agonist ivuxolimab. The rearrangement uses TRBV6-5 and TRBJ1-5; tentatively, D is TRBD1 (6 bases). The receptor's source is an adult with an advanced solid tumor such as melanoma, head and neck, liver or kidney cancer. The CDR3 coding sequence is TGTGCCAGCAGTTACTCCTCACAGGGAGGACAGCCCCAGCATTTT. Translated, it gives CASSYSSQGGQPQHF.